This T cell receptor beta chain came from a study of graft-versus-host responses after intestinal transplantation. Turning to the study itself: Each patient got anti-thymocyte globulin induction, then tacrolimus and steroids for three to four years. Study-level findings and limits: Recipient-marrow GvH clones were detected, some having first appeared in ileum or blood. An association linked early post-transplant HvG declines with peak circulating GvH clone levels. Allografts of patients with graft-donor T cell macrochimerism showed high graft-versus-host to host-versus-graft clone ratios.

In the case of this clone: The antigen remains undetermined.

Germline CDR1 KGHSH, CDR2 LQKENI. J was trimmed by 0 bases and V by 3 bases; bases with no gene match: 12. The CDR3 is made up of 19 amino acids. Only in-frame clones appear in the TCRdb table, and some are missing; sequencing was by immunoSEQ multiplex PCR. The table records some 87,000 clones, 92% of them present only once. This chain links TRBV18 with TRBJ2-7; 12 nucleotides match TRBD2. The receptor comes from a human donor who received an intestinal transplant. The sequences come from unstimulated CD4+ T cells sorted from spleen or lymph node cells, collected before intestinal transplant. The CDR3 DNA reads as TGTGCCAGCTCACCTTTTAGGACTAGCGGGGCTATTAGCTCCTACGAGCAGTACTTC. Encoded protein: CASSPFRTSGAISSYEQYF.